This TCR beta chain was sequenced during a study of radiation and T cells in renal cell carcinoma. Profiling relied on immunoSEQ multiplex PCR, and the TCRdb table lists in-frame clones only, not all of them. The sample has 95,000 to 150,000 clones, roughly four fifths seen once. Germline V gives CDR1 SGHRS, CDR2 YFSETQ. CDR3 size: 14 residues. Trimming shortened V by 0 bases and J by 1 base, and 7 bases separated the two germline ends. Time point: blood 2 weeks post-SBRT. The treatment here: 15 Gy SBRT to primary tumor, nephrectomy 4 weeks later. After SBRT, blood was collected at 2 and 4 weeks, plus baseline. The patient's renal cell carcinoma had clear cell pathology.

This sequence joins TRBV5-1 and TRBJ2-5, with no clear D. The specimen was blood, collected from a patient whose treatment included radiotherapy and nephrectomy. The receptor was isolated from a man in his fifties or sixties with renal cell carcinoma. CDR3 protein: CASSLGPSQETQYF. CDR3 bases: TGCGCCAGCAGCTTGGGTCCGAGCCAAGAGACCCAGTACTTC.